This TCR beta chain appears in the sequencing data of a study of blood T cell repertoires in COVID-19. Whole-study context: There were acute and convalescent COVID-19 samples, and they came from the United States, Italy and Spain. Sample material is recorded as cDNA or gDNA derived from T cells, B-cell-depleted T cells, or PBMCs.

CDR3 length: 14 residues. The V and J ends lost 0 bases and 3 bases, in that order; junction bases with no gene match: 2. Germline loops: CDR1 SGHKS, CDR2 YYEKEE (reference sequence). While infection was still active, Seattle patients were enrolled and then followed longitudinally. Per the authors' pipeline: Counts of nucleated cells, estimated from reference gene primer amplification, were obtained. Sequencing used immunoSEQ multiplex PCR; TCRdb keeps in-frame clones, though not all of them. The DNA was the basis for D and trimming; V, J and clone size are from that table. Altogether about 170,000 clones are present, about 90% being singletons, with the ten largest covering approximately 11%.

The sample was peripheral blood. The sequence was collected from a woman aged 55-69 years with COVID-19, enrolled during active disease. The chain uses TRBV5-5 and TRBJ2-7; 8 bases agree with TRBD1. The CDR3 sequence is CASSLATGGYEQYF. The CDR3, as DNA: TGTGCCAGCAGCTTGGCAACAGGGGGCTACGAGCAGTACTTC.